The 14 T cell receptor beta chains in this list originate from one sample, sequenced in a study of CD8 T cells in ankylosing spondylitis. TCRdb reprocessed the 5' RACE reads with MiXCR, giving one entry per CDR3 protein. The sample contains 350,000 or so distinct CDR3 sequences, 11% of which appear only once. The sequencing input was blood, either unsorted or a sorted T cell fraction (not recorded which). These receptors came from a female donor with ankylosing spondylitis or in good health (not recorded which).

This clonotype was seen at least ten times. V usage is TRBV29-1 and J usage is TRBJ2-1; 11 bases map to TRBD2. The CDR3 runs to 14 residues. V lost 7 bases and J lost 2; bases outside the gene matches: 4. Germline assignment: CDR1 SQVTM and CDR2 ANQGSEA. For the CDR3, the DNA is TGCAGCGCCTTAGCGGGAGGGCCCTACAATGAGCAGTTCTTC. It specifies CSALAGGPYNEQFF.

CDR3 in amino acids: CSARVDFDFQPQHF. The DNA for the CDR3 is TGCAGTGCTAGAGTGGATTTCGACTTTCAGCCCCAGCATTTT. This chain links TRBV20-1 with TRBJ1-5; D is unclear. CDR1 is DFQATT, CDR2 SNEGSKA, per germline (reference sequence). The CDR3 is 14 amino acids. The V gene lost 1 base and the J gene lost 6 bases, with 13 bases spanning the gap.

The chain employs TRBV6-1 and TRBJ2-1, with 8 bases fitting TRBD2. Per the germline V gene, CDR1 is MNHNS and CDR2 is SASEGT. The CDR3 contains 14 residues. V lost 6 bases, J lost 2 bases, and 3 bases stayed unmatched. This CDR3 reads CASRAGGPYNEQFF. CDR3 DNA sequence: TGTGCCAGCAGGGCGGGGGGCCCCTACAATGAGCAGTTCTTC.

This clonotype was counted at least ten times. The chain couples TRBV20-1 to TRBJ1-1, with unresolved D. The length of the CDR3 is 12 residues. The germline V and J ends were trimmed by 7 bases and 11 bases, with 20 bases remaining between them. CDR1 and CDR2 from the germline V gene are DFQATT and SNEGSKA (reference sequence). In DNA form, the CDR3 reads TGCAGTGTTAGTCCAGGTGGTGTGATGGCTTTCTTT. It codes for CSVSPGGVMAFF.

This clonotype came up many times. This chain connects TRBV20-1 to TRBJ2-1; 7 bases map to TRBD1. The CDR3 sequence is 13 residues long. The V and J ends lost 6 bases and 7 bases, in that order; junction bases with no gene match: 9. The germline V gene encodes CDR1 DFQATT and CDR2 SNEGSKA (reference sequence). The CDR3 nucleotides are TGCAGTGCGGGTAAACAGGGGAATAATGAGCAGTTCTTC. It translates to CSAGKQGNNEQFF.

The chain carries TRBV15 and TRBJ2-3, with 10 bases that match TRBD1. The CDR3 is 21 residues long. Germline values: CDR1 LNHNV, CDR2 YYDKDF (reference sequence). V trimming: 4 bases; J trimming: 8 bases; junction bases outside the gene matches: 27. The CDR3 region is CATSNLTGTGEKTSLFRTQYF. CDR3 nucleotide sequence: TGTGCCACCAGCAACCTAACCGGGACAGGGGAAAAGACTAGCCTGTTTCGTACGCAGTATTTT.

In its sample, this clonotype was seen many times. The CDR3 spells CASSLSTGGFPGELFF. The DNA for the CDR3 is TGTGCCAGCAGCCTCTCAACGGGGGGCTTTCCCGGGGAGCTGTTTTTT. This chain connects TRBV12-3 or TRBV12-4 to TRBJ2-2; tentatively, D is TRBD2 (7 bases). With 6 bases removed from V and 6 bases from J, the gap between germline ends came to 20 bases. There are 16 residues in the CDR3.

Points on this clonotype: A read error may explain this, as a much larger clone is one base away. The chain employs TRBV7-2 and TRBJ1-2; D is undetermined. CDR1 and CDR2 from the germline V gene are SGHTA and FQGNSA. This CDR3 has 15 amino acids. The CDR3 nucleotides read TGTGCCAGCAGCCTAACGACACCAGCTAACAATGGCTACACCTTC. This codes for CASSLTTPANNGYTF.

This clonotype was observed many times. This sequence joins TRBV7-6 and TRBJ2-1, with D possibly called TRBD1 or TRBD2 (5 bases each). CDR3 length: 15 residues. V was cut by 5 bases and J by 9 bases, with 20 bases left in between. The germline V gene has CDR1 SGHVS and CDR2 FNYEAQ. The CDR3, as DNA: TGTGCCAGCAGCCTCCAGAGGGGCGGGTCGGGTGAGCAGTTCTTC. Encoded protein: CASSLQRGGSGEQFF.

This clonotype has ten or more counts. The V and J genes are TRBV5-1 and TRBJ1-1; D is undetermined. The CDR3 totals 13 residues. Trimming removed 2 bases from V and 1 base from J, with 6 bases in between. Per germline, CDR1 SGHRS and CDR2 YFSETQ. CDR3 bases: TGCGCCAGCAGCTTCGGGTCGAACACTGAAGCTTTCTTT. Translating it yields CASSFGSNTEAFF.

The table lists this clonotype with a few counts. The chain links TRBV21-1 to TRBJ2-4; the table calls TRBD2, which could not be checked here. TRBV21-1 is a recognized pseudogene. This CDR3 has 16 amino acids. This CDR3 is CASRERVSSILGIQYF. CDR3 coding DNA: TGTGCCAGCAGGGAGAGAGTTTCTAGCATCTTGGGCATTCAGTACTTC.

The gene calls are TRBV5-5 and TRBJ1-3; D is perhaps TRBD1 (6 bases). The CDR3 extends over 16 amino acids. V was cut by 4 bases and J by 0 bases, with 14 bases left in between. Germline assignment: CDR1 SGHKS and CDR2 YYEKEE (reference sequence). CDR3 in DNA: TGTGCCAGCAGCCGACAGGCTGTCTTCTCTGGAAACACCATATATTTT. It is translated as CASSRQAVFSGNTIYF.

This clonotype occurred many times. CDR3 loop: CASSQILVGTEAFF. DNA for the CDR3: TGCGCCAGCAGCCAAATTCTCGTCGGCACTGAAGCTTTCTTT. The chain uses TRBV4-3 and TRBJ1-1, with D unclear. V lost 2 bases, J lost 4 bases, and 11 bases lay in between. The CDR3 sequence is 14 residues long. From germline, CDR1 is LGHNA and CDR2 YSLEER.

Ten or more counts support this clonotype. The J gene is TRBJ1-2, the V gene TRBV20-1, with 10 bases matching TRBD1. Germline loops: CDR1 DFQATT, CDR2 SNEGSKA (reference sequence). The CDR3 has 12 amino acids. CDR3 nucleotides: TGCAGGGTGGGACAGGGGAACTATGGCTACACCTTC. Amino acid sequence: CRVGQGNYGYTF.